One sample yielded the 5 T cell receptor beta chains listed below, sequenced in a study of T cells after yellow fever vaccination. TCRdb recomputed calls from the 5' RACE reads with MiXCR, one row per CDR3 protein. The sample carries about 170,000 distinct CDR3 sequences, 11% recorded once. The source material was CD8+ T cells sorted from PBMCs, sampled 15 days after the yellow fever booster vaccination. The receptors stem from a man aged 18 to 35 who received the YFV17D yellow fever vaccine.

At least ten counts were recorded for this clonotype. This chain joins TRBV3-1 and TRBJ2-3; D possibly uses TRBD1 or TRBD2 (5 bases each). Looked up from germline, CDR1 is LGHDT and CDR2 is YNNKEL (reference sequence). This CDR3 has 13 amino acids. Trimming removed 4 bases from V and 4 bases from J, with 9 bases in between. The CDR3 DNA follows: TGTGCCAGCAGCCCAGGGAGTGCAGATACGCAGTATTTT. As protein: CASSPGSADTQYF.

The chain employs TRBV2 and TRBJ2-3; the match to TRBD2 covers 7 bases. The CDR3 consists of 11 residues. Per the germline V gene, CDR1 is SNHLY and CDR2 is FYNNEI. V lost 8 bases to trimming and J lost 4 bases; unmatched junction nucleotides: 0. CDR3 sequence reads: CASREADTQYF. The CDR3 DNA is TGTGCCAGCCGGGAGGCAGATACGCAGTATTTT.

In DNA form, the CDR3 reads TGTGCCAGCAGCTTGGGGACGGACAGGAGCAATCAGCCCCAGCATTTT. Protein: CASSLGTDRSNQPQHF. The J gene is TRBJ1-5, the V gene TRBV7-6, with 7 bases lining up with TRBD1. CDR1 is SGHVS, CDR2 FNYEAQ, per germline. V lost 3 bases to trimming and J lost 1 base; unmatched junction nucleotides: 6. The CDR3 has 16 amino acids.

The V call is TRBV19, the J call TRBJ1-1; D remains unclear. Trimming removed 3 bases from V and 6 bases from J, with 17 bases in between. The CDR3 is 15 amino acids. The V gene's germline CDR1 is LNHDA and CDR2 SQIVND (reference sequence). The chain's CDR3 is CASSILLQLGAEAFF. CDR3 coding DNA: TGTGCCAGTAGTATTTTACTCCAGCTCGGGGCTGAAGCTTTCTTT.

The chain employs TRBV12-3 or TRBV12-4 and TRBJ1-5; D is perhaps TRBD1 (5 bases). This CDR3 has 14 amino acids. The germline V and J ends were trimmed by 6 bases and 2 bases, with 11 bases remaining between them. The CDR3 DNA sequence: TGTGCCAGCAGCCACCGGGACGGCAATCAGCCCCAGCATTTT. Encoded protein: CASSHRDGNQPQHF.